One and the same sample provided the 19 T cell receptor beta chains below, sequenced in a study of cytomegalovirus exposure and HLA in healthy donors (dated by TCRdb to about 2017). Libraries were prepared through the immunoSEQ multiplex PCR assay. For the multiplex PCR, a mixture combining 60 forward primers for TCR Vbeta segments and 13 reverse primers for TCR Jbeta segments was used. As stored in TCRdb, this immuneACCESS dataset retains in-frame rearrangements with V and J assigned. A fraction of the clones does not appear; measured against another copy, unresolved V genes explain less than half of the discrepancy, and the remainder lacks a known reason. Within this sample are 150,000 to 200,000 clones, with over 65% of them counted one time only. The top ten clonotypes cover around 4.6% of the sample. The sequenced sample was PBMCs. The receptor source for this set is a man aged 18 to 30 in good health and CMV-seropositive.

This clone occurred a few times. This chain links TRBV6-1 with TRBJ1-1; D unresolved. CDR1 is MNHNS, CDR2 SASEGT, per germline. The V and J ends lost 6 bases and 3 bases respectively, with 11 bases between them. This CDR3 is 13 amino acids long. The CDR3 DNA follows: TGTGCCAGCAGGTACACCGGGGACACTGAAGCTTTCTTT. Protein product: CASRYTGDTEAFF.

This clone was seen more than once but under ten times. The chain uses TRBV30 and TRBJ1-6; 7 positions agree with TRBD1. Germline V CDR1 and CDR2: GTSNPN, SVGIG (reference sequence). The CDR3 is made up of 13 amino acids. Germline trimming cut 4 bases from V and 5 bases from J; bases unmatched to any gene: 2. CDR3 sequence reads: CAWKGGHNSPLHF. DNA of the CDR3: TGTGCCTGGAAAGGGGGCCATAATTCACCCCTCCACTTT.

The rearrangement links TRBV5-1 to TRBJ1-6, with no clear D. The ends were cut back, 0 bases at V and 3 bases at J, with 10 bases in the middle. The CDR3 runs to 16 residues. Looked up from germline, CDR1 is SGHRS and CDR2 is YFSETQ. As DNA, the CDR3 is TGCGCCAGCAGCTTGGCAGAATCCAGCTATAATTCACCCCTCCACTTT. Residues: CASSLAESSYNSPLHF.

The rearrangement links TRBV5-1 to TRBJ1-1; TRBD1 matches at 9 bases. CDR1 is SGHRS and CDR2 is YFSETQ in the germline V gene. CDR3 length: 15 residues. Losses at the gene ends were 4 bases for V and 3 bases for J; bases not matched to a gene: 7. This chain's CDR3 is CASSPGQGSHTEAFF. The CDR3 bases are TGCGCCAGCAGCCCGGGACAGGGTAGTCACACTGAAGCTTTCTTT.

J is TRBJ1-1 and V is TRBV30; 7 nucleotides match TRBD1. V lost 3 bases and J lost 5; bases outside the gene matches: 9. This CDR3 is built from 14 residues. Germline CDR1 is GTSNPN and CDR2 is SVGIG (reference sequence). CDR3 sequence: CAWRLTGIYTEAFF. CDR3 bases: TGTGCCTGGAGGCTGACAGGGATTTATACTGAAGCTTTCTTT.

The chain links TRBV2 to TRBJ2-3; 9 positions agree with TRBD2. Losses at the gene ends were 2 bases for V and 1 base for J; bases not matched to a gene: 7. The CDR3 consists of 17 residues. The germline gives CDR1 SNHLY, CDR2 FYNNEI. The CDR3 region has the DNA TGTGCCAGCAGTGAATGGGGTAGCGGGAGAGGCACAGATACGCAGTATTTT. Its translation: CASSEWGSGRGTDTQYF. The entire variable domain, with the rest obtained from reference TRBV2 and TRBJ2-3, is as follows: EPEVTQTPSHQVTQMGQEVILRCVPISNHLYFYWYRQILGQKVEFLVSFYNNEISEKSEIFDDQFSVERPDGSNFTLKIRSTKLEDSAMYFCASSEWGSGRGTDTQYFGPGTRLTVL.

The chain couples TRBV5-1 to TRBJ2-1; TRBD2 matches at 8 bases. In germline, CDR1 is SGHRS, CDR2 YFSETQ. The V gene end was trimmed by 4 bases and the J gene end by 5 bases; junction bases not matched to a gene: 14. The CDR3 totals 17 residues. The CDR3 spells CASSALYPGGPNNEQFF. The CDR3 bases are TGCGCCAGCAGCGCCTTATACCCGGGAGGGCCTAACAATGAGCAGTTCTTC.

In nucleotides, the CDR3 is TGTGCCATTCGGGGAGGGACCCACACAGATACGCAGTATTTT. Protein product: CAIRGGTHTDTQYF. The rearrangement joins TRBV6-6 to TRBJ2-3, with TRBD2 matching over 7 bases. The CDR3 spans 14 residues. Looked up from germline, CDR1 is MNHNY and CDR2 is SVGAGI (reference sequence). J was trimmed by 2 bases and V by 10 bases; bases with no gene match: 9.

V is TRBV6-6 and J is TRBJ1-1, with a tentative D call TRBD1 (6 bases). Deletions cut 6 bases from V and 10 bases from J, with 9 bases between. Germline CDR1 reads MNHNY; CDR2 reads SVGAGI (reference sequence). This CDR3 has 10 amino acids. The CDR3 here is CASRGARAFF. The DNA for the CDR3 is TGTGCCAGCAGGGGGGCTCGAGCTTTCTTT.

The V and J genes are TRBV2 and TRBJ2-2; D is ambiguous. The CDR3 totals 14 residues. Germline CDR1 reads SNHLY; CDR2 reads FYNNEI. Trimming pared 7 bases from V and 0 bases from J, leaving 9 bases between. This CDR3 reads CASTGTANTGELFF. CDR3 nucleotide sequence: TGTGCCAGCACCGGCACAGCGAACACCGGGGAGCTGTTTTTT. The full variable domain, with the rest looked up from reference TRBV2 and TRBJ2-2, is EPEVTQTPSHQVTQMGQEVILRCVPISNHLYFYWYRQILGQKVEFLVSFYNNEISEKSEIFDDQFSVERPDGSNFTLKIRSTKLEDSAMYFCASTGTANTGELFFGEGSRLTVL.

This clone has only a few counts. This chain links TRBV7-9 with TRBJ1-2; 8 bases are shared with TRBD1. The CDR3 contains 15 residues. Germline assignment: CDR1 SEHNR and CDR2 FQNEAQ (reference sequence). J lost 4 bases, V lost 5 bases, and 9 bases had no gene match. The CDR3 region has the DNA TGTGCCAGCAGCCTCTCCCAGGGGGCTGGCTATGGCTACACCTTC. This codes for CASSLSQGAGYGYTF.

The V call is TRBV19, the J call TRBJ1-2; no definite D call. The CDR3 length is 15 residues. V lost 3 bases to trimming and J lost 0 bases, with 11 bases between them. CDR1 and CDR2 from the germline V gene are LNHDA and SQIVND (reference sequence). CDR3 nucleotides: TGTGCCAGTAGTATCCCCGGGTCCACTAACTATGGCTACACCTTC. Its translation is CASSIPGSTNYGYTF.

The rearrangement joins TRBV9 to TRBJ1-2; D gene unclear. Germline assignment: CDR1 SGDLS and CDR2 YYNGEE. Trimming took off 6 bases at V and 0 bases at J, with 12 bases between the two ends. The CDR3 is 14 residues long. The CDR3 DNA is TGTGCCAGCACTACTGATTACCCTAACTATGGCTACACCTTC. Its translation: CASTTDYPNYGYTF.

This clone appeared a few times. V is TRBV4-1 and J is TRBJ1-4; 11 bases map to TRBD1. Germline values: CDR1 MGHRA, CDR2 YSYEKL. V gave up 4 bases and J gave up 0 bases; unmatched junction bases: 1. The CDR3 is 16 residues long. The CDR3 bases are TGCGCCAGCAGCCTGGGACAGGGGGCAACTAATGAAAAACTGTTTTTT. This sequence encodes CASSLGQGATNEKLFF.

V gene TRBV10-3 combines with J gene TRBJ2-7; 10 bases align to TRBD1. The germline V gene encodes CDR1 ENHRY and CDR2 SYGVKD. Trimming at V came to 6 bases and at J to 2 bases, leaving 7 bases not matched to a gene. The CDR3 is 15 amino acids. The CDR3 DNA reads TGTGCCATCAGGGACGGGACAGGGGAGGCCTACGAGCAGTACGTC. Protein: CAIRDGTGEAYEQYV.

The chain is built from TRBV7-9 and TRBJ2-7; TRBD1 might be the D (5 bases). The germline CDR1 and CDR2 sequences are SEHNR and FQNEAQ (reference sequence). The CDR3 is 15 residues long. Trimming shortened V by 1 base and J by 5 bases, and 15 bases separated the two germline ends. The chain's CDR3 is CASSLGGREIDEQYV. The CDR3 DNA follows: TGTGCCAGCAGCTTAGGTGGCAGGGAAATTGACGAGCAGTACGTC.

The chain combines TRBV29-1 with TRBJ1-2; the D is unclear. Germline V CDR1 and CDR2: SQVTM, ANQGSEA. V was shortened by 2 bases and J by 0 bases, with 16 bases between the two germline ends. The length of the CDR3 is 16 residues. The DNA of the CDR3 is TGCAGCGTTGAAATATGGGTCAGCGAAGCTAACTATGGCTACACCTTC. Its protein product is CSVEIWVSEANYGYTF. The full variable domain, with the rest looked up from reference TRBV29-1 and TRBJ1-2, is SAVISQKPSRDICQRGTSLTIQCQVDSQVTMMFWYRQQPGQSLTLIATANQGSEATYESGFVIDKFPISRPNLTFSTLTVSNMSPEDSSIYLCSVEIWVSEANYGYTFGSGTRLTVV.

V and J are TRBV5-6 and TRBJ1-2, with D maybe TRBD1 (6 bases). The V gene lost 1 base and the J gene lost 5 bases, with 15 bases spanning the gap. This CDR3 contains 15 residues. Germline V gene sequence: CDR1 SGHDT, CDR2 YYEEEE. CDR3 amino acids: CASSLRAGVRYGYTF. CDR3 DNA sequence: TGTGCCAGCAGCTTGAGGGCAGGGGTACGATATGGCTACACCTTC. The full variable domain, completed using reference TRBV5-6 and TRBJ1-2, is DAGVTQSPTHLIKTRGQQVTLRCSPKSGHDTVSWYQQALGQGPQFIFQYYEEEERQRGNFPDRFSGHQFPNYSSELNVNALLLGDSALYLCASSLRAGVRYGYTFGSGTRLTVV.

The J gene is TRBJ1-1, the V gene TRBV30; tentatively, D is TRBD1 (5 bases). CDR1 and CDR2 (germline): GTSNPN, SVGIG (reference sequence). There are 13 residues in the CDR3. The V gene lost 5 bases and the J gene lost 2 bases, with 12 bases spanning the gap. CDR3 DNA sequence: TGTGCCTGGGACGCAGGGTTTAACACTGAAGCTTTCTTT. As protein: CAWDAGFNTEAFF.